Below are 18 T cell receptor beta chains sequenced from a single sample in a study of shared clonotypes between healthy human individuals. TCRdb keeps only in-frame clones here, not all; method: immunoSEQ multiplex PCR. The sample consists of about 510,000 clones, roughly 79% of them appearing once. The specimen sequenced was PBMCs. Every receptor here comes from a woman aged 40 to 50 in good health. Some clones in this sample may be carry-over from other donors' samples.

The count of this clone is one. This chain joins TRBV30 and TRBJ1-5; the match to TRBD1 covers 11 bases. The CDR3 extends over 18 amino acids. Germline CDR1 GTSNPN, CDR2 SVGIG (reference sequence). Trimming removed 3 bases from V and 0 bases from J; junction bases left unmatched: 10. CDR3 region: CAWSAGTGGSHSNQPQHF. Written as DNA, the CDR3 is TGTGCCTGGAGCGCCGGGACAGGGGGTTCACATAGCAATCAGCCCCAGCATTTT. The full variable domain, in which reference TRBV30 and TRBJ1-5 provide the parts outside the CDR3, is SQTIHQWPATLVQPVGSPLSLECTVEGTSNPNLYWYRQAAGRGLQLLFYSVGIGQISSEVPQNLSASRPQDRQFILSSKKLLLSDSGFYLCAWSAGTGGSHSNQPQHFGDGTRLSIL.

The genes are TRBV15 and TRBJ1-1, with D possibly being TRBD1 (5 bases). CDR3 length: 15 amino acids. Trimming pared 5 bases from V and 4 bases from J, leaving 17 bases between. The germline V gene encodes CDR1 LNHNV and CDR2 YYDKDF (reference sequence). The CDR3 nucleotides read TGTGCCACCAGCGACCGCAGGGTTTTCGGCACTGAAGCTTTCTTT. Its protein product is CATSDRRVFGTEAFF.

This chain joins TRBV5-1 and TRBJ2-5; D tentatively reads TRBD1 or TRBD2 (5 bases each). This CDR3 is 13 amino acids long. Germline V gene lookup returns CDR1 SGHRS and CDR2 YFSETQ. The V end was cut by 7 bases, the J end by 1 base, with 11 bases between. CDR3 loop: CASSRGFQETQYF. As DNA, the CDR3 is TGCGCCAGCTCTCGGGGCTTCCAAGAGACCCAGTACTTC.

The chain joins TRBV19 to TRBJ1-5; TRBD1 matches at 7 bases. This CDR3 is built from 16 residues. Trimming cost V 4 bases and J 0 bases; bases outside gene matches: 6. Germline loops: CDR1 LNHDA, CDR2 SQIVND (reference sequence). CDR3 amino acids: CASSREQGHSNQPQHF. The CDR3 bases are TGTGCCAGTAGTAGAGAACAGGGGCATAGCAATCAGCCCCAGCATTTT.

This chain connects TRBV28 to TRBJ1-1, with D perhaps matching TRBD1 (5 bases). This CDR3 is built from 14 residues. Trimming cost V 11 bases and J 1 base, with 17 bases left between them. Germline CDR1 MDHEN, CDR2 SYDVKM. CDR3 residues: CAAPAAGGNTEAFF. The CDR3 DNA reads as TGTGCCGCCCCGGCTGCGGGGGGGAACACTGAAGCTTTCTTT.

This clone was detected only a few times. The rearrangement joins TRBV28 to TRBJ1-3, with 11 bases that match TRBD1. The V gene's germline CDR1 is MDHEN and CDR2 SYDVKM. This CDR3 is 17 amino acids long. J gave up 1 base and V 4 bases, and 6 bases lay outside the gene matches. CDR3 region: CASSSGQGAVSGNTIYF. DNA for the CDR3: TGTGCCAGCAGTTCTGGACAGGGGGCGGTGTCTGGAAACACCATATATTTT.

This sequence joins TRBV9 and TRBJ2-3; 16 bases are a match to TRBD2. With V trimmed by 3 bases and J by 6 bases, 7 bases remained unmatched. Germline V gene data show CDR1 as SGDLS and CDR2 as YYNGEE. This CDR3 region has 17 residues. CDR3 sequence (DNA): TGTGCCAGCAGCGCGGGACTAGCGGGAGGGCCATGGGATACGCAGTATTTT. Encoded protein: CASSAGLAGGPWDTQYF.

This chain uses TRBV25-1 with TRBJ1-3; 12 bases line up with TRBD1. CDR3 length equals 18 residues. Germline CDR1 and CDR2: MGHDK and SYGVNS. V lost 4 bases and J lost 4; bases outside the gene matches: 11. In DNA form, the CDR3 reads TGTGCCAGCAGTGGGCCGGGACAGGGGGCTAAACACGGAAACACCATATATTTT. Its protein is CASSGPGQGAKHGNTIYF.

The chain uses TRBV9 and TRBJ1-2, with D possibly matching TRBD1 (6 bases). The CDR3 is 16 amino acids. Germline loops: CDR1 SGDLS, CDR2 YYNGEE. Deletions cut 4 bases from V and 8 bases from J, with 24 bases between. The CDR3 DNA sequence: TGTGCCAGCAGCATCGAGGGGAACAGGGCGGCGGCCGGCTACACCTTC. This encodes CASSIEGNRAAAGYTF.

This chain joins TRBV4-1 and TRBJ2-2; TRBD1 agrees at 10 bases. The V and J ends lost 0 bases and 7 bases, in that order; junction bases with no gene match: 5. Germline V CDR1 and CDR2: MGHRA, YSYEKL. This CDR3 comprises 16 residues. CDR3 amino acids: CASSQDGTGVFGELFF. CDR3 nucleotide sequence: TGCGCCAGCAGCCAAGACGGGACAGGGGTTTTCGGGGAGCTGTTTTTT.

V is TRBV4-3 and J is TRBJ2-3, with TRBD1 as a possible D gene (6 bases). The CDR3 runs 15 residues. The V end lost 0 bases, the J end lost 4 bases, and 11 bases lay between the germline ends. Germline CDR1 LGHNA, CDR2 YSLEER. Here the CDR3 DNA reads TGCGCCAGCAGCCAAGATCCTACAGGGTCAGATACGCAGTATTTT. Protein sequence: CASSQDPTGSDTQYF.

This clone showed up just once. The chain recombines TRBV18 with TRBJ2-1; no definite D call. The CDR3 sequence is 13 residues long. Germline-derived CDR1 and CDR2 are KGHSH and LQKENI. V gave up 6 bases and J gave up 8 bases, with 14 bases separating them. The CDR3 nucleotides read TGTGCCAGCTCCCGAAATAGGGAAGATGAGCAGTTCTTC. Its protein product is CASSRNREDEQFF.

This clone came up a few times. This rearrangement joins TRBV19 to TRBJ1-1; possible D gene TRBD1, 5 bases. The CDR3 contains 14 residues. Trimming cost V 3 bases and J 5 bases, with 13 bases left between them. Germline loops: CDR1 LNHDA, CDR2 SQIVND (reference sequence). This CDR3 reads CASSILQAGTEAFF. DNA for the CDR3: TGTGCCAGTAGTATTTTACAGGCTGGGACTGAAGCTTTCTTT.

CDR3 coding DNA: TGCGCCAGCAGTGAGAGGACTAGCTTCCCCCTGTTTTTT. Translating it yields CASSERTSFPLFF. The chain links TRBV10-2 to TRBJ2-2; 8 positions match TRBD2. Germline values: CDR1 WSHSY, CDR2 SAAADI. CDR3 length equals 13 residues. V was clipped by 2 bases and J by 14 bases; unmatched bases: 7.

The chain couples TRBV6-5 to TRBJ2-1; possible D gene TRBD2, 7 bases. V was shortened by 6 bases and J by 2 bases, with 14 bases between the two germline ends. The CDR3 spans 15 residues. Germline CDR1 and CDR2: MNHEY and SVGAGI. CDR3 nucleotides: TGTGCCAGCAGATCGGAGGGGGGGCCCTACAATGAGCAGTTCTTC. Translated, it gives CASRSEGGPYNEQFF.

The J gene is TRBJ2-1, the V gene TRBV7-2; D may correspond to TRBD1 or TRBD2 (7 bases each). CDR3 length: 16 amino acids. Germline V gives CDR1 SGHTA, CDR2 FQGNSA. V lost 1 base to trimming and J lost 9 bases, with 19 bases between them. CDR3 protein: CASSLDRLRGGGEQFF. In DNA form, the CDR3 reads TGTGCCAGCAGCTTAGATCGGCTCAGGGGGGGTGGTGAGCAGTTCTTC.

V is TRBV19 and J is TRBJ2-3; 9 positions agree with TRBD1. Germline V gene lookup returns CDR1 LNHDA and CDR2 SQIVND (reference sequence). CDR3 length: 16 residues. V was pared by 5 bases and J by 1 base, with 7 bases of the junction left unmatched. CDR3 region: CASSARTGAGTDTQYF. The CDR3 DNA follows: TGTGCCAGTAGTGCCCGGACAGGGGCCGGCACAGATACGCAGTATTTT.

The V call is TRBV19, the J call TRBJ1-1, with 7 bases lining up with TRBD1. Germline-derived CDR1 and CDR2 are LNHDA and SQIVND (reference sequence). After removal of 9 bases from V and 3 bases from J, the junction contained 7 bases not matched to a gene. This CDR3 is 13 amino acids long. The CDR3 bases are TGTGCCAGCGCCCGAGACAGGGACACTGAAGCTTTCTTT. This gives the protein CASARDRDTEAFF.